One and the same sample provided the 11 T cell receptor beta chains below, sequenced in a study of healthy donors' naive CD4 and CD8 T cells. Each TCR library used 500 ng of total RNA and a linear amplification protocol. TCRdb re-called the reads with MiXCR, one entry per CDR3 protein. The repertoire includes 200,000 or so distinct CDR3 sequences, about 76% of them detected once, and approximately 2.5% sits in the top ten. The sample was naive CD4+ and CD8+ T cells sorted from blood, pooled from several donors. The receptors shown here come from a pool of human donors in good health; the sample pools cells from several healthy donors.

Only one count was recorded for this clonotype. This CDR3 reads CASSYGGGGYEQYF. CDR3 bases: TGTGCCAGCAGTTATGGTGGGGGTGGGTACGAGCAGTACTTC. This chain links TRBV6-5 with TRBJ2-7; D possibly matches TRBD1 or TRBD2 (5 bases each). Trimming stripped 3 bases from V and 4 bases from J, with 13 bases between. CDR1 is MNHEY, CDR2 SVGAGI, per germline. This CDR3 comprises 14 residues.

The V and J genes are TRBV27 and TRBJ1-1; the match to TRBD1 covers 9 bases. J was trimmed by 6 bases and V by 5 bases; bases with no gene match: 7. The length of the CDR3 is 14 residues. Germline values: CDR1 MNHEY, CDR2 SMNVEV (reference sequence). CDR3 nucleotides: TGTGCCAGCAGTCTCGGGACAGGGACCCCTGAAGCTTTCTTT. This gives the protein CASSLGTGTPEAFF.

The rearrangement uses TRBV29-1 and TRBJ2-3, with TRBD2 matching over 7 bases. V lost 2 bases to trimming and J lost 8 bases; unmatched junction nucleotides: 1. This CDR3 is built from 11 residues. Germline CDR1 is SQVTM and CDR2 is ANQGSEA. The CDR3 region has the DNA TGCAGCGTTGAACAGCGGGGTACGCAGTATTTT. This sequence encodes CSVEQRGTQYF.

This clonotype was counted between two and nine times. CDR3 in amino acids: CASSSGGAGTSYGYTF. CDR3 DNA: TGTGCCAGCAGTTCAGGGGGCGCCGGCACCTCCTATGGCTACACCTTC. The gene calls are TRBV6-5 and TRBJ1-2, with 8 bases that match TRBD1. This CDR3 is 16 amino acids long. CDR1 is MNHEY and CDR2 is SVGAGI in the germline V gene. With V trimmed by 4 bases and J by 4 bases, 11 bases remained unmatched.

The chain carries TRBV19 and TRBJ1-2; D remains unclear. The V gene lost 7 bases and the J gene lost 3 bases, with 15 bases spanning the gap. The CDR3 runs to 14 residues. The germline CDR1 and CDR2 sequences are LNHDA and SQIVND (reference sequence). Here the CDR3 DNA reads TGTGCCAGTACCCCCCTCGGAGGAGACTATGGCTACACCTTC. Amino acid sequence: CASTPLGGDYGYTF.

V is TRBV19 and J is TRBJ2-7; 8 nucleotides line up with TRBD1. J was trimmed by 0 bases and V by 6 bases; bases with no gene match: 4. CDR1 and CDR2 (germline): LNHDA, SQIVND (reference sequence). The CDR3 spans 14 residues. The CDR3 loop reads CASSPGQVSYEQYF. The CDR3 DNA reads TGTGCCAGTAGCCCGGGACAGGTCTCCTACGAGCAGTACTTC.

This chain connects TRBV29-1 to TRBJ2-7, with 9 bases fitting TRBD1. Trimming removed 4 bases from V and 0 bases from J; junction bases left unmatched: 4. Looked up from germline, CDR1 is SQVTM and CDR2 is ANQGSEA. This CDR3 spans 14 amino acids. CDR3 sequence (DNA): TGCAGCGTTGGCCGGGACAGGGACTCCTACGAGCAGTACTTC. Protein sequence: CSVGRDRDSYEQYF.

V and J are TRBV6-5 and TRBJ2-1; 8 bases align to TRBD2. J gave up 5 bases and V 2 bases, and 5 bases lay outside the gene matches. There are 15 residues in the CDR3. Per the germline V gene, CDR1 is MNHEY and CDR2 is SVGAGI. CDR3 amino acids: CASSYGIAGNNEQFF. In DNA form, the CDR3 reads TGTGCCAGCAGTTACGGAATAGCGGGGAACAATGAGCAGTTCTTC.

This clonotype turned up a few times. The chain combines TRBV11-2 with TRBJ2-7; D assignment may be TRBD1 or TRBD2 (5 bases each). Trimming stripped 4 bases from V and 0 bases from J, with 16 bases between. The CDR3 runs 16 residues. CDR1 is SGHAT, CDR2 FQNNGV, per germline. The DNA of the CDR3 is TGTGCCAGCAGCTCACCCCGGGGCGGCTACTCCTACGAGCAGTACTTC. Encoded protein: CASSSPRGGYSYEQYF. Based on the CDR3 plus reference TRBV11-2 and TRBJ2-7, the full variable domain is EAGVAQSPRYKIIEKRQSVAFWCNPISGHATLYWYQQILGQGPKLLIQFQNNGVVDDSQLPKDRFSAERLKGVDSTLKIQPAKLEDSAVYLCASSSPRGGYSYEQYFGPGTRLTVT.

V and J are TRBV19 and TRBJ2-1; 10 nucleotides match TRBD2. This CDR3 contains 14 residues. The V segment lost 3 bases and the J segment 8 bases; nucleotides outside the gene matches: 4. Germline V gene lookup returns CDR1 LNHDA and CDR2 SQIVND (reference sequence). The CDR3 protein is CASSIGLAEHEQFF. CDR3 DNA sequence: TGTGCCAGTAGTATTGGACTAGCGGAACATGAGCAGTTCTTC.

The chain recombines TRBV5-6 with TRBJ2-7; D not resolved. Looked up from germline, CDR1 is SGHDT and CDR2 is YYEEEE. The length of the CDR3 is 16 residues. V lost 4 bases, J lost 4 bases, and 21 bases lay in between. In DNA, the CDR3 is TGTGCCAGCAGCGAAAGAGGAACGTGGGATTTTTACGAGCAGTACTTC. This sequence encodes CASSERGTWDFYEQYF.